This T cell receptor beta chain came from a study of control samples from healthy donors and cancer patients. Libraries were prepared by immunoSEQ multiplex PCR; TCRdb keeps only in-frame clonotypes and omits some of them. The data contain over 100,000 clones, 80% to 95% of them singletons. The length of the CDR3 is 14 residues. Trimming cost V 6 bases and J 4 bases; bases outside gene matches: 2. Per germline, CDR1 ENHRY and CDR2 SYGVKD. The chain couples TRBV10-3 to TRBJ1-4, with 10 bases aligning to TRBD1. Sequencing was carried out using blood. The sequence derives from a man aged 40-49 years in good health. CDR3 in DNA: TGTGCCATCAGAGGACAGGGGGTTAATGAAAAACTGTTTTTT. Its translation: CAIRGQGVNEKLFF.